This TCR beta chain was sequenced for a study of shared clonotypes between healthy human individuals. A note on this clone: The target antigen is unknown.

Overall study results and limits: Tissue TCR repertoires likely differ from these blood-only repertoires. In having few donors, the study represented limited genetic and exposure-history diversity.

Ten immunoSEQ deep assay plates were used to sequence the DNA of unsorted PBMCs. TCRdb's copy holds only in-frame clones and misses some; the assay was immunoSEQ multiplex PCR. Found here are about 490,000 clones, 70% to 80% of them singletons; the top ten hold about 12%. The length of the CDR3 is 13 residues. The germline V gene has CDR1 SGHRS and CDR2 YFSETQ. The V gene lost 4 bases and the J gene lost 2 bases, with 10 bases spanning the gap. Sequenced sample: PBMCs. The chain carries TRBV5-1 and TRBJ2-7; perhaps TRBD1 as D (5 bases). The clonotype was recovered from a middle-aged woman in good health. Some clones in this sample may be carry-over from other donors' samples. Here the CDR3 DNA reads TGCGCCAGCAGCACGACAGTAGCCTACGAGCAGTACTTC. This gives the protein CASSTTVAYEQYF.